These 9 T cell receptor beta chains were sequenced from one sample in a study of breast tumors, draining lymph nodes, adjacent tissues. Samples came from axillary lymph nodes draining the breast cancer. TCRdb fed the multiplex PCR reads into MiXCR, producing one record per CDR3 protein. The data hold approximately 150,000 distinct CDR3 sequences, with 25% to 40% observed a single time. Sequenced material: axillary lymph node tissue. The receptor source for this set is a female donor with breast cancer. Some clones in this sample may be carry-over from other donors' samples.

The rearrangement uses TRBV6-2 or TRBV6-3 and TRBJ2-7; 15 positions match TRBD2. V shed 5 bases and J 7 bases; nucleotides not matched to a gene: 9. CDR3 length: 16 residues. Germline V lookup: CDR1 MNHEY, CDR2 SVGEGT. CDR3 protein: CASSHGLAGGPREQYF. The CDR3 bases are TGTGCCAGCAGTCACGGACTAGCGGGAGGGCCTAGGGAGCAGTACTTC.

At least ten counts were recorded for this clonotype. V is TRBV4-1 and J is TRBJ1-2, with D perhaps TRBD1 (6 bases). Trimming stripped 1 base from V and 6 bases from J, with 18 bases between. Germline CDR1 reads MGHRA; CDR2 reads YSYEKL. The CDR3 is made up of 16 amino acids. The CDR3 loop reads CASSQVGFWGADGYTF. The CDR3, as DNA: TGCGCCAGCAGCCAAGTAGGTTTTTGGGGGGCGGATGGCTACACCTTC.

V and J are TRBV5-4 and TRBJ1-1, with 7 bases lining up with TRBD1. Per germline, CDR1 SGHNT and CDR2 YYREEE (reference sequence). CDR3 length: 15 residues. V lost 2 bases, J lost 1 base, and 5 bases stayed unmatched. The CDR3 protein is CASSLQGRGNTEAFF. The CDR3, as DNA: TGTGCCAGCAGCTTACAGGGGCGAGGGAACACTGAAGCTTTCTTT.

This clonotype was seen only a few times. V and J are TRBV6-6 and TRBJ1-5; perhaps TRBD1 as D (5 bases). This CDR3 is 14 amino acids long. Germline lookup yields CDR1 MNHNY and CDR2 SVGAGI (reference sequence). Trimming removed 7 bases at V and 5 bases at J, with 15 bases between. CDR3 loop: CASKSGTDHQPQHF. The CDR3 nucleotides read TGTGCCAGCAAAAGCGGGACCGATCATCAGCCCCAGCATTTT.

On this clonotype itself: This clone may be a read error of a much larger clone one base away. J is TRBJ2-7 and V is TRBV5-1; possibly TRBD1 or TRBD2 for D (5 bases each). The CDR3 covers 12 residues. Germline V gene lookup returns CDR1 SGHRS and CDR2 YFSETQ. The chain's CDR3 is CASSLGTFEHYF. The DNA of the CDR3 is TGCGCCAGCAGCCTTGGGACCTTCGAGCACTACTTC.

This clonotype was counted ten times or more. The chain couples TRBV19 to TRBJ1-3; TRBD1 matches 12 bases. The trim removed 3 bases at V and 1 base at J, leaving 7 bases unmatched. This CDR3 contains 18 residues. Germline assignment: CDR1 LNHDA and CDR2 SQIVND (reference sequence). The CDR3 loop is CASSIGTGGWGSGNTIYF. Written as DNA, the CDR3 is TGTGCCAGTAGTATCGGGACAGGGGGCTGGGGATCTGGAAACACCATATATTTT. Supplemented by reference TRBV19 and TRBJ1-3, the full variable domain reads DGGITQSPKYLFRKEGQNVTLSCEQNLNHDAMYWYRQDPGQGLRLIYYSQIVNDFQKGDIAEGYSVSREKKESFPLTVTSAQKNPTAFYLCASSIGTGGWGSGNTIYFGEGSWLTVV.

There are a few counts of this clonotype. The rearrangement uses TRBV10-2 and TRBJ1-6; D not certain. CDR3 length equals 17 residues. V was clipped by 2 bases and J by 0 bases, with 11 bases between them. Germline loops: CDR1 WSHSY, CDR2 SAAADI. The CDR3 sequence: CASSERAPSSYNSPLHF. CDR3 bases: TGCGCCAGCAGTGAGAGGGCGCCGAGCTCCTATAATTCACCCCTCCACTTT.

Note on this clonotype: No DNA is shown, since the ends of the CDR3 on it are uncertain; the CDR3 is the one TCRdb lists. J is TRBJ1-3 and V is TRBV14; the table's D gene call, TRBD1, was not cross checked with the DNA. CDR1 is SGHDN, CDR2 FVKESK, per germline. The CDR3 is 21 residues long, counting both termini. The CDR3 here is CASSRGQRKYEQCFGPGTIYF.

This clonotype was detected many times. This rearrangement joins TRBV12-3 or TRBV12-4 to TRBJ2-1; the D gene is possibly TRBD2 (6 bases). CDR3 length: 14 amino acids. Trimming left V 7 bases short and J 8 bases short, with 18 bases between. For the CDR3, the DNA is TGTGCCAGCACCTCGGGGGTGGTTACGCATGAGCAGTTCTTC. This gives the protein CASTSGVVTHEQFF.